This paragraph reports one TCR beta chain. The sample is drawn from a study of T cell repertoires in cytomegalovirus infection. Whole-study context: Indications came from public TCR beta signatures; they pointed to CMV infection and to a matching HLA type.

CDR1 MNHEY and CDR2 SVGEGT come from the germline V gene. V lost 8 bases and J lost 2, with 15 bases in between. The CDR3 covers 14 residues. Via MiXCR, TCRdb re-called the reads, giving one row per CDR3 protein. The sample has approximately 500,000 distinct CDR3 sequences, around 11% seen once. Source material: PBMCs. V usage is TRBV6-2 or TRBV6-3 and J usage is TRBJ1-1; D remains ambiguous. The TCR comes from a human donor in good health (CMV status not recorded). Some clones in this sample may be carry-over from other donors' samples. The CDR3 sequence is CASGDPRRNTEAFF. CDR3 sequence (DNA): TGTGCCAGCGGAGACCCTAGACGAAACACTGAAGCTTTCTTT.